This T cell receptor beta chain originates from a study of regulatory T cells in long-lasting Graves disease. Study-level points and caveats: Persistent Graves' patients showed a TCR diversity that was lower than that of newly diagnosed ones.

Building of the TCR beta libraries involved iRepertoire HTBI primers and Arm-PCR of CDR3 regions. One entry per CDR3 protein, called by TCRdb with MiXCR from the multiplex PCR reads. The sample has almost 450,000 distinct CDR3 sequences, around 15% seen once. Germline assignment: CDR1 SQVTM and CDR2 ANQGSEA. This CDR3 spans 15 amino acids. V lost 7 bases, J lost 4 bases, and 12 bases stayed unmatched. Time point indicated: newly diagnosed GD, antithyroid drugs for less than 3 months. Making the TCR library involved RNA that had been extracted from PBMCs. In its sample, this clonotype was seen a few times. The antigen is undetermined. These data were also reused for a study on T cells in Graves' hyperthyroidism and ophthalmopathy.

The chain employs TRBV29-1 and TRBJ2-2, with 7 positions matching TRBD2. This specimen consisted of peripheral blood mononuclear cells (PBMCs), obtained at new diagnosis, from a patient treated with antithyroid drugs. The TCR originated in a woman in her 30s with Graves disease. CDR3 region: CSALGGSIGTGELFF. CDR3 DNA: TGCAGCGCCCTGGGCGGGAGCATAGGCACCGGGGAGCTGTTTTTT.